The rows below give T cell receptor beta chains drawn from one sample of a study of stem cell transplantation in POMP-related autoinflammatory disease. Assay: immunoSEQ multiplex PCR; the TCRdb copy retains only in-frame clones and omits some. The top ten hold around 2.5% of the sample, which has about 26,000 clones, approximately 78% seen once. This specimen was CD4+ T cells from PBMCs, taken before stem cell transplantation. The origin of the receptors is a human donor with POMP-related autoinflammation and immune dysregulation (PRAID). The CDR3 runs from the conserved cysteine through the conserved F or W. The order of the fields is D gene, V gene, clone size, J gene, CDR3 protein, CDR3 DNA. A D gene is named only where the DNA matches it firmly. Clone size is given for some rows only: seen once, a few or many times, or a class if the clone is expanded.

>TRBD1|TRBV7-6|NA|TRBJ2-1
CASSAWTGGEQFF
TGTGCCAGCAGCGCCTGGACAGGGGGAGAGCAGTTCTTC
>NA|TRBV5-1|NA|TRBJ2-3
CASSLRTGGVDTQYF
TGCGCCAGCAGCTTGAGAACGGGGGGCGTCGATACGCAGTATTTT
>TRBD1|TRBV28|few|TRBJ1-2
CASRGTGGSYGYTF
TGTGCCAGCAGAGGGACAGGGGGGTCCTATGGCTACACCTTC
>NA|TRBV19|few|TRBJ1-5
CATNQDGQPQHF
TGTGCCACTAACCAGGACGGTCAGCCCCAGCATTTT
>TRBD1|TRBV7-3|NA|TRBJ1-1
CASSTTGGISTEAFF
TGTGCCAGCAGCACCACAGGGGGCATTTCCACTGAAGCTTTCTTT
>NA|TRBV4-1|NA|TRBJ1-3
CASSHPVIGNTIYF
TGCGCCAGCAGCCATCCAGTTATTGGAAACACCATATATTTT
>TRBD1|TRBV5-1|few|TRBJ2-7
CASSLVTGTYEQYF
TGCGCCAGCAGCTTGGTGACAGGGACCTACGAGCAGTACTTC
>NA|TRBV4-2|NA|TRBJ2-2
CASSQDLRLSSLPGELFF
TGTGCCAGCAGCCAAGATCTACGACTTAGCTCACTCCCCGGGGAGCTGTTTTTT
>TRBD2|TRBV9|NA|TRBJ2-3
CASSPRGLAPTDTQYF
TGTGCCAGCAGCCCTAGGGGACTAGCCCCCACAGATACGCAGTATTTT
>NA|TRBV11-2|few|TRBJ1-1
CASSFRRGTGGTEAFF
TGTGCCAGCAGCTTTCGCAGGGGTACGGGCGGCACTGAAGCTTTCTTT
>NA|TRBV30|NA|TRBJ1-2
CAWSPGTGLGYGYTF
TGTGCCTGGAGTCCGGGGACCGGCCTTGGCTATGGCTACACCTTC
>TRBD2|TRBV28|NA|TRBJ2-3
CASSPLGLAAYPTDTQYF
TGTGCCAGCAGCCCCCTAGGACTAGCGGCCTATCCCACAGATACGCAGTATTTT
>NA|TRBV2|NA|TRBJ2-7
CASSQGRGSYEQYF
TGTGCCAGCTCACAAGGGCGAGGCTCCTACGAGCAGTACTTC
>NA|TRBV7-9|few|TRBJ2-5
CASSLGLARETQYF
TGTGCCAGCAGCTTGGGACTCGCAAGGGAGACCCAGTACTTC
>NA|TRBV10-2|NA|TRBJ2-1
CASSPSASSNEQFF
TGCGCCAGCAGTCCCAGCGCCAGTAGTAATGAGCAGTTCTTC
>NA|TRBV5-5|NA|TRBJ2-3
CASSPRGSTDTQYF
TGTGCCAGCAGCCCCCGAGGGAGCACAGATACGCAGTATTTT
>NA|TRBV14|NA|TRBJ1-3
CASSLYPGHHSGNTIYF
TGTGCCAGCAGCCTCTACCCGGGACACCACTCTGGAAACACCATATATTTT
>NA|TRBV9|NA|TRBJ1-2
CASSEGVSQGYTF
TGTGCCAGCAGCGAGGGGGTCTCTCAGGGCTACACCTTC
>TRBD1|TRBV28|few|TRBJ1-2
CASSGTGGHYGYTF
TGTGCCAGCAGTGGTACAGGGGGCCACTATGGCTACACCTTC
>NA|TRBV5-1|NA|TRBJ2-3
CASSLGSARINTDTQYF
TGCGCCAGCAGCTTGGGCAGCGCGAGGATCAACACAGATACGCAGTATTTT
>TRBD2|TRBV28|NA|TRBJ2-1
CASEGAGGPTGQFF
TGTGCCAGCGAAGGAGCGGGAGGGCCCACAGGGCAGTTCTTC
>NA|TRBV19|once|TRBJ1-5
CASTPPRGRYSNQPQHF
TGTGCCAGTACCCCTCCTCGTGGACGGTATAGCAATCAGCCCCAGCATTTT
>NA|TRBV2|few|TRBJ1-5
CASSVTPGPQHF
TGTGCCAGCAGTGTGACCCCGGGGCCCCAGCATTTT
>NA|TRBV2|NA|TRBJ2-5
CASRVGYQETQYF
TGTGCCAGCAGGGTCGGGTACCAAGAGACCCAGTACTTC
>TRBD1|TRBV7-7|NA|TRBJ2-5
CASSLGDRQETQYF
TGTGCTAGCAGCTTGGGGGACAGACAAGAGACCCAGTACTTC
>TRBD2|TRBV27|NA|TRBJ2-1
CASSLGTSGRGRYNEQFF
TGTGCCAGCAGTTTAGGGACTAGCGGCCGAGGTCGGTACAATGAGCAGTTCTTC
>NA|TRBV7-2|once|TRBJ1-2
CASSLAQGSYGYTF
TGTGCCAGCAGCTTAGCGCAGGGAAGCTATGGCTACACCTTC
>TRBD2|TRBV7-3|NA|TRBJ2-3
CASSSGLAETDTQYF
TGTGCCAGCAGCTCTGGACTAGCGGAGACAGATACGCAGTATTTT
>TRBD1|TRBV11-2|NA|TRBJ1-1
CASSLNRGQGFGTTEAFF
TGTGCCAGCAGCTTAAATAGGGGACAGGGCTTTGGAACCACTGAAGCTTTCTTT
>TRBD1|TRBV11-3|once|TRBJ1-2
CASSLTGGYGYTF
TGTGCCAGCAGCTTGACAGGGGGCTATGGCTACACCTTC
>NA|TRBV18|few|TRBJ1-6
CASSLRDGQARLHF
TGTGCCAGCTCACTCCGGGACGGCCAAGCGCGCCTCCACTTT
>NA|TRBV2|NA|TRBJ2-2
CASRSDNTGELFF
TGTGCCAGCCGATCAGATAACACCGGGGAGCTGTTTTTT
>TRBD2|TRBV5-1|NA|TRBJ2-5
CASSLLAGGRETQYF
TGCGCCAGCAGCCTACTAGCGGGGGGGCGAGAGACCCAGTACTTC
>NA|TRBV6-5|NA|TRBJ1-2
CASSYSSLDNYGYTF
TGTGCCAGCAGTTACTCATCTCTGGACAACTATGGCTACACCTTC
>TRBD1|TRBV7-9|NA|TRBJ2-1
CASSLADRAHNEQFF
TGTGCCAGCAGCTTGGCGGACAGGGCACACAATGAGCAGTTCTTC
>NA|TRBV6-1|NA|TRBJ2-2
CASSDLVAGELFF
TGTGCCAGCAGCGACCTGGTCGCCGGGGAGCTGTTTTTT
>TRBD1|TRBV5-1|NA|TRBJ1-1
CASSARSGQGNTEAFF
TGCGCCAGCAGCGCCCGATCGGGACAGGGGAACACTGAAGCTTTCTTT
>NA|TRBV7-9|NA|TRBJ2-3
CASVRDSQLGTDTQYF
TGTGCCAGCGTCCGGGACTCTCAATTAGGCACAGATACGCAGTATTTT
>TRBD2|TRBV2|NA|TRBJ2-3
CASRTSRTDTQYF
TGTGCCAGCAGGACTAGCCGCACAGATACGCAGTATTTT
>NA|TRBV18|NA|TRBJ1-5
CASSLEDQQPQHF
TGTGCCAGCTCACTGGAGGATCAGCAGCCCCAGCATTTT
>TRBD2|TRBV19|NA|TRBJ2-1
CASREGLAEAYNEQFF
TGTGCCAGTAGGGAGGGACTAGCGGAGGCCTACAATGAGCAGTTCTTC
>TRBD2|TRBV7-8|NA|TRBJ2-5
CASSPGLAETQYF
TGTGCCAGCAGCCCGGGACTAGCGGAGACCCAGTACTTC
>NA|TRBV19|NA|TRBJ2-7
CASSPRGTPSYEQYF
TGTGCCAGTAGCCCCCGGGGGACCCCCTCCTACGAGCAGTACTTC
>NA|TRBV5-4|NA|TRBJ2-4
CASSLYPRAVRSENIQYF
TGTGCCAGCAGCTTGTACCCTCGAGCGGTTCGCTCCGAAAACATTCAGTACTTC
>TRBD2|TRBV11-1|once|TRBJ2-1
CASSTRTSSYNEQFF
TGTGCCAGCAGCACCCGGACTAGCTCCTACAATGAGCAGTTCTTC
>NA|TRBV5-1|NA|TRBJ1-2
CASSDLRPSYGYTF
TGCGCCAGCAGCGATTTGAGACCGTCCTATGGCTACACCTTC
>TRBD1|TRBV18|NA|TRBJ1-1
CASSPRQGGTEAFF
TGTGCCAGCTCACCAAGGCAGGGGGGGACTGAAGCTTTCTTT
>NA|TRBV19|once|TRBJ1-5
CASSTPGRNQPQHF
TGTGCCAGTAGTACCCCCGGTAGAAATCAGCCCCAGCATTTT
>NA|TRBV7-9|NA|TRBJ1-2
CASSSLGDKIYGYTF
TGTGCCAGCAGCTCCCTGGGGGACAAAATTTATGGCTACACCTTC
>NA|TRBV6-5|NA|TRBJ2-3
CASSYSTGADTQYF
TGTGCCAGCAGTTACTCGACGGGCGCAGATACGCAGTATTTT
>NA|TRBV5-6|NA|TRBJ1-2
CASTLGANYGYTF
TGTGCCAGCACCCTGGGGGCTAACTATGGCTACACCTTC
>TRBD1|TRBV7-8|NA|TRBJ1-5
CASSSRGEGARSNQPQHF
TGTGCCAGCAGCTCCAGGGGCGAGGGGGCTCGGAGCAATCAGCCCCAGCATTTT